These 32 T cell receptor beta chains came from one sample sequenced in a study of shared clonotypes between healthy human individuals. Naive CD8 populations comprised CD45RO-negative cells positively selected for CCR7, excluding terminally differentiated effector memory CD45RA+ cells. Data came from immunoSEQ multiplex PCR; TCRdb stores just in-frame clones and leaves some out. Among some 2,100,000 clones listed, about 93% were seen once. The sample taken for sequencing was naive CD8+ T cells from PBMCs. The receptors come from a man aged 18-30 years in good health. Some clones in this sample may be carry-over from other donors' samples.

The chain joins TRBV7-9 to TRBJ1-1; maybe TRBD1 (6 bases). Germline loops: CDR1 SEHNR, CDR2 FQNEAQ (reference sequence). V lost 0 bases to trimming and J lost 4 bases, with 15 bases between them. The CDR3 extends over 16 amino acids. The CDR3 loop is CASSLAEEGETTEAFF. In DNA form, the CDR3 reads TGTGCCAGCAGCTTAGCGGAGGAGGGGGAGACCACTGAAGCTTTCTTT.

This clone came up once. The chain links TRBV27 to TRBJ1-2; D may be TRBD1 (6 bases). CDR1 is MNHEY, CDR2 SMNVEV, per germline (reference sequence). This CDR3 contains 16 residues. The germline V and J ends were trimmed by 10 bases and 0 bases, with 21 bases remaining between them. The CDR3, as DNA: TGTGCCACCACCGGGCGGGCAGGGGCAACTAACTATGGCTACACCTTC. This translates into CATTGRAGATNYGYTF.

The chain joins TRBV19 to TRBJ2-3, with TRBD1 matching over 7 bases. Germline V CDR1 and CDR2: LNHDA, SQIVND (reference sequence). The junction had 5 bases not matched to a gene; V was cut back by 10 bases and J by 4 bases. This CDR3 is built from 12 residues. Written as DNA, the CDR3 is TGTGCCACAGGGGGAGAGGCAGATACGCAGTATTTT. Its translation: CATGGEADTQYF.

The chain combines TRBV10-3 with TRBJ1-5; no reliable D call. The CDR3 consists of 13 residues. The V end was cut by 9 bases, the J end by 2 bases, with 11 bases between. The germline gives CDR1 ENHRY, CDR2 SYGVKD. The DNA of the CDR3 is TGTGCCATTGCGGCGGATCGCAATCAGCCCCAGCATTTT. Protein sequence: CAIAADRNQPQHF.

The chain uses TRBV28 and TRBJ2-5; tentatively, D is TRBD1 (6 bases). Germline V gene lookup returns CDR1 MDHEN and CDR2 SYDVKM. The ends were cut back, 6 bases at V and 1 base at J, with 12 bases in the middle. The CDR3 totals 14 residues. The CDR3 protein is CASSPQGTQETQYF. CDR3 bases: TGTGCCAGCAGCCCTCAGGGGACCCAAGAGACCCAGTACTTC.

Worth noting for this clone: This specimen includes other DNA sequences encoding the same CDR3. The rearrangement uses TRBV10-3 and TRBJ2-7, with TRBD1 as a possible D gene (6 bases). The CDR3 covers 14 residues. Trimming cost V 2 bases and J 0 bases, with 8 bases left between them. Per the germline V gene, CDR1 is ENHRY and CDR2 is SYGVKD. CDR3 sequence reads: CAISEGRGSYEQYF. The CDR3 DNA sequence: TGTGCCATCAGTGAGGGCAGGGGCTCCTACGAGCAGTACTTC.

The J gene is TRBJ2-2, the V gene TRBV9; TRBD2 might be the D (5 bases). The CDR3 totals 17 residues. V was clipped by 1 base and J by 0 bases, with 13 bases between them. From germline, CDR1 is SGDLS and CDR2 YYNGEE. As DNA, the CDR3 is TGTGCCAGCAGCGTACCGGCGGAGGCTTCGAACACCGGGGAGCTGTTTTTT. This encodes CASSVPAEASNTGELFF.

The rearrangement uses TRBV5-6 and TRBJ2-5; D is unclear. CDR3 length equals 14 residues. Deletions cut 0 bases from V and 4 bases from J, with 10 bases between. In germline, CDR1 is SGHDT, CDR2 YYEEEE. CDR3 sequence (DNA): TGTGCCAGCAGCTTGGTGTCAGGTCCAGAGACCCAGTACTTC. Protein sequence: CASSLVSGPETQYF. The whole variable domain, filled in from reference TRBV5-6 and TRBJ2-5, reads DAGVTQSPTHLIKTRGQQVTLRCSPKSGHDTVSWYQQALGQGPQFIFQYYEEEERQRGNFPDRFSGHQFPNYSSELNVNALLLGDSALYLCASSLVSGPETQYFGPGTRLLVL.

This clone was picked up a small number of times. J is TRBJ1-5 and V is TRBV7-8; D remains unclear. Trimming shortened V by 6 bases and J by 3 bases, and 9 bases separated the two germline ends. Germline V gene lookup returns CDR1 SGHVS and CDR2 FQNEAQ. The CDR3 length is 13 residues. The DNA for the CDR3 is TGTGCCAGCAGTCTACAGATCAATCAGCCCCAGCATTTT. It codes for CASSLQINQPQHF.

The chain couples TRBV11-1 to TRBJ2-1, with 11 bases that match TRBD2. Germline assignment: CDR1 SGHAT and CDR2 FQDESV (reference sequence). V dropped 4 bases and J dropped 4; count of bases not matched to a gene: 12. The CDR3 loop spans 18 amino acids. This chain's CDR3 is CASSSGTSGSPYYNEQFF. CDR3 sequence (DNA): TGTGCCAGCAGCTCTGGGACTAGCGGATCCCCTTATTACAATGAGCAGTTCTTC.

The CDR3: CASSLNRVPYEQYF. CDR3 coding DNA: TGTGCCAGCAGCTTAAACAGGGTACCGTACGAGCAGTACTTC. The J gene is TRBJ2-7, the V gene TRBV11-2; D is possibly TRBD1 (6 bases). Trimming stripped 2 bases from V and 4 bases from J, with 12 bases between. CDR1 and CDR2 (germline): SGHAT, FQNNGV. The CDR3 is 14 amino acids.

Notes on this clone: In the same sample, other DNA sequences code for this CDR3. The chain couples TRBV7-9 to TRBJ1-5; no definite D call. The CDR3 totals 14 residues. V was shortened by 1 base and J by 4 bases, with 8 bases between the two germline ends. Germline assignment: CDR1 SEHNR and CDR2 FQNEAQ (reference sequence). CDR3 protein: CASSLGVGNQPQHF. In DNA form, the CDR3 reads TGTGCCAGCAGCTTAGGAGTGGGTAATCAGCCCCAGCATTTT.

This clone was seen once. The chain couples TRBV7-9 to TRBJ2-1; 8 bases map to TRBD2. Trimming cost V 10 bases and J 6 bases; bases outside gene matches: 11. The CDR3 has 14 amino acids. CDR1 and CDR2 from the germline V gene are SEHNR and FQNEAQ (reference sequence). DNA for the CDR3: TGTGCCACCCCACTAGCGGTGGGGGGCAATGAGCAGTTCTTC. Translated, it gives CATPLAVGGNEQFF.

As DNA, the CDR3 is TGTGCCAGCAGTTTATGGGCCCGGACTAGCGGGAGCCGTAGGGGAGATACGCAGTATTTT. Translating it yields CASSLWARTSGSRRGDTQYF. The chain joins TRBV28 to TRBJ2-3, with 13 bases matching TRBD2. Germline V gives CDR1 MDHEN, CDR2 SYDVKM. The CDR3 length is 20 residues. J lost 5 bases, V lost 0 bases, and 14 bases had no gene match.

A note on this clone: An end of the junction differs from the germline gene, which may be a read error. V usage is TRBV7-8 and J usage is TRBJ2-1; the match to TRBD2 covers 7 bases. The CDR3 loop spans 15 amino acids. From germline, CDR1 is SGHVS and CDR2 FQNEAQ. CDR3 sequence (DNA): TGTGCCAGCAGCATAGCCCGGGACTACTACAATGAGCAGTTCTTC. This gives the protein CASSIARDYYNEQFF.

V is TRBV9 and J is TRBJ2-7, with TRBD1 as a possible D gene (6 bases). The germline gives CDR1 SGDLS, CDR2 YYNGEE. Trimming stripped 3 bases from V and 3 bases from J, with 10 bases between. This CDR3 contains 13 residues. The CDR3 region is CASSARTDYEQYF. Here the CDR3 DNA reads TGTGCCAGCAGCGCCAGGACAGACTACGAGCAGTACTTC.

V and J are TRBV4-1 and TRBJ2-1; 10 nucleotides agree with TRBD2. The CDR3 runs to 18 residues. Germline loops: CDR1 MGHRA, CDR2 YSYEKL. Losses at the gene ends were 4 bases for V and 3 bases for J; bases not matched to a gene: 12. The CDR3 sequence is CASSPLGLLAGVYNEQFF. Here the CDR3 DNA reads TGCGCCAGCAGCCCCTTGGGGCTCCTAGCGGGGGTCTACAATGAGCAGTTCTTC.

V gene TRBV7-9 combines with J gene TRBJ1-1; D is uncertain. The ends were cut back, 3 bases at V and 7 bases at J, with 6 bases in the middle. CDR3 size: 11 residues. CDR1 is SEHNR and CDR2 is FQNEAQ in the germline V gene (reference sequence). The CDR3 coding sequence is TGTGCCAGCAGCTTCTCAGGTGAAGCTTTCTTT. This sequence encodes CASSFSGEAFF. Full variable domain (missing parts from reference TRBV7-9 and TRBJ1-1): DTGVSQNPRHKITKRGQNVTFRCDPISEHNRLYWYRQTLGQGPEFLTYFQNEAQLEKSRLLSDRFSAERPKGSFSTLEIQRTEQGDSAMYLCASSFSGEAFFGQGTRLTVV.

This clone appeared a single time. This specimen includes other DNA sequences encoding the same CDR3. The chain recombines TRBV11-2 with TRBJ2-7; D not resolved. The CDR3 consists of 13 residues. Trimming left V 1 base short and J 3 bases short, with 7 bases between. From germline, CDR1 is SGHAT and CDR2 FQNNGV. The CDR3 bases are TGTGCCAGCAGCTTAGCCCAGAGCTACGAGCAGTACTTC. Its protein is CASSLAQSYEQYF. The full variable domain, completed using reference TRBV11-2 and TRBJ2-7, is EAGVAQSPRYKIIEKRQSVAFWCNPISGHATLYWYQQILGQGPKLLIQFQNNGVVDDSQLPKDRFSAERLKGVDSTLKIQPAKLEDSAVYLCASSLAQSYEQYFGPGTRLTVT.

This chain connects TRBV13 to TRBJ2-7; 8 bases are a match to TRBD2. Germline V gives CDR1 PRHDT, CDR2 FYEKMQ (reference sequence). The CDR3 has 15 residues. V shed 1 base, J shed 1 base, and the junction held 3 bases outside the gene matches. DNA of the CDR3: TGTGCCAGCAGCTTAGTGGCTAGCGGGTCCTACGAGCAGTACTTC. As protein: CASSLVASGSYEQYF.

Note on this clone: The germline gene is not matched at one end of the junction; a read error may be the cause. V and J are TRBV7-9 and TRBJ2-4; weak D call: TRBD2 (5 bases). The CDR3 contains 12 residues. Germline CDR1 and CDR2: SEHNR and FQNEAQ (reference sequence). The CDR3 nucleotides read TGTGCCAGCAGCGCTCCCCCGGGATCGAGGTTCTTC. Its protein is CASSAPPGSRFF.

The chain joins TRBV7-2 to TRBJ2-7, with 11 bases identical to TRBD2. From germline, CDR1 is SGHTA and CDR2 FQGNSA. J was trimmed by 4 bases and V by 7 bases; bases with no gene match: 15. The length of the CDR3 is 17 residues. CDR3 sequence: CASTLTPGLAALYEQYF. CDR3 in DNA: TGTGCCAGCACCCTTACCCCGGGACTAGCGGCCTTATACGAGCAGTACTTC.

The rearrangement joins TRBV11-2 to TRBJ2-1; tentative D call: TRBD1 (5 bases). Per the germline V gene, CDR1 is SGHAT and CDR2 is FQNNGV. The CDR3 length is 16 residues. V was shortened by 0 bases and J by 0 bases, with 9 bases between the two germline ends. The CDR3 DNA is TGTGCCAGCAGCTTAGAGACAGAGAGCTCCTACAATGAGCAGTTCTTC. It yields the protein CASSLETESSYNEQFF.

This clone was detected only once. The identical CDR3 is also encoded by other nucleotide sequences in the sample. This chain links TRBV28 with TRBJ2-2; 8 nucleotides agree with TRBD1. Trimming cost V 3 bases and J 6 bases; bases outside gene matches: 3. Germline V gene data show CDR1 as MDHEN and CDR2 as SYDVKM. CDR3 length: 14 amino acids. CDR3 protein: CASSFSGGPGELFF. The CDR3, as DNA: TGTGCCAGCAGTTTTTCAGGGGGCCCCGGGGAGCTGTTTTTT. Drawing the rest from reference TRBV28 and TRBJ2-2, the complete variable domain is DVKVTQSSRYLVKRTGEKVFLECVQDMDHENMFWYRQDPGLGLRLIYFSYDVKMKEKGDIPEGYSVSREKKERFSLILESASTNQTSMYLCASSFSGGPGELFFGEGSRLTVL.

About this clone itself: The sample carries other DNA sequences with the same CDR3. The CDR3: CASSHRDRAYEQYF. CDR3 nucleotides: TGCGCCAGCAGCCACCGGGACAGGGCTTACGAGCAGTACTTC. The rearrangement uses TRBV4-1 and TRBJ2-7; TRBD1 agrees at 9 bases. This CDR3 region has 14 residues. Germline V gene lookup returns CDR1 MGHRA and CDR2 YSYEKL. With 3 bases clipped from V and 4 bases from J, the junction kept 4 bases outside the gene matches.

Details on this clone: The germline gene is not matched at one end of the junction; a read error may be the cause. The rearrangement uses TRBV7-9 and TRBJ2-4; perhaps TRBD2 as D (5 bases). Per the germline V gene, CDR1 is SEHNR and CDR2 is FQNEAQ (reference sequence). This CDR3 has 12 amino acids. The CDR3 nucleotides are TGTGCCAGCAGCTCCGGACCTCCCACGAGGGACTTC. It translates to CASSSGPPTRDF.

This sequence joins TRBV29-1 and TRBJ2-4; no clear D. V shed 4 bases and J shed 0 bases, with 10 bases lying between them. Germline CDR1 SQVTM, CDR2 ANQGSEA. This CDR3 spans 14 amino acids. The CDR3 bases are TGCAGCGTTGCCAGCAACCTAGCCAAAAACATTCAGTACTTC. Translating it yields CSVASNLAKNIQYF. The variable domain in full, completed from reference TRBV29-1 and TRBJ2-4, reads SAVISQKPSRDICQRGTSLTIQCQVDSQVTMMFWYRQQPGQSLTLIATANQGSEATYESGFVIDKFPISRPNLTFSTLTVSNMSPEDSSIYLCSVASNLAKNIQYFGAGTRLSVL.

J is TRBJ2-1 and V is TRBV2; no firm D call. Per the germline V gene, CDR1 is SNHLY and CDR2 is FYNNEI. V lost 6 bases to trimming and J lost 6 bases, with 9 bases between them. The CDR3 consists of 12 residues. Written as DNA, the CDR3 is TGTGCCAGCAGCGTGGTGGCCAATGAGCAGTTCTTC. Protein: CASSVVANEQFF. Combining the CDR3 with reference TRBV2 and TRBJ2-1 gives the whole variable domain EPEVTQTPSHQVTQMGQEVILRCVPISNHLYFYWYRQILGQKVEFLVSFYNNEISEKSEIFDDQFSVERPDGSNFTLKIRSTKLEDSAMYFCASSVVANEQFFGPGTRLTVL.

The V gene is TRBV19, the J gene TRBJ1-5; D remains ambiguous. V was pared by 0 bases and J by 2 bases, with 5 bases between. Germline V gives CDR1 LNHDA, CDR2 SQIVND (reference sequence). CDR3 length: 14 residues. In nucleotides, the CDR3 is TGTGCCAGTAGTATAGATGCAGGCAATCAGCCCCAGCATTTT. Translating it yields CASSIDAGNQPQHF. The full variable domain, its missing parts supplied by reference TRBV19 and TRBJ1-5, is DGGITQSPKYLFRKEGQNVTLSCEQNLNHDAMYWYRQDPGQGLRLIYYSQIVNDFQKGDIAEGYSVSREKKESFPLTVTSAQKNPTAFYLCASSIDAGNQPQHFGDGTRLSIL.

The chain employs TRBV5-8 and TRBJ2-3; no reliable D call. Germline CDR1 is SGHTS and CDR2 is YDEGEE. Trimming stripped 3 bases from V and 7 bases from J, with 3 bases between. The CDR3 has 10 residues. CDR3: CASSSHTQYF. For the CDR3, the DNA is TGTGCCAGCAGCTCTCATACGCAGTATTTT.

The chain couples TRBV19 to TRBJ2-1, with 7 bases that match TRBD2. The CDR3 loop spans 13 amino acids. Unmatched junction bases numbered 10, after V lost 1 base and J lost 16 bases. Germline-derived CDR1 and CDR2 are LNHDA and SQIVND (reference sequence). The chain's CDR3 is CASSIAASGMVFF. The CDR3 region has the DNA TGTGCCAGTAGTATAGCGGCCAGCGGGATGGTCTTCTTC.

This chain connects TRBV9 to TRBJ1-5; D unresolved. Trimming removed 0 bases from V and 5 bases from J, with 6 bases in between. Germline V gene data show CDR1 as SGDLS and CDR2 as YYNGEE. CDR3 length: 13 amino acids. The CDR3: CASSVGVHQPQHF. The CDR3 DNA reads TGTGCCAGCAGCGTAGGGGTCCATCAGCCCCAGCATTTT. The variable domain in full, with the rest retrieved from reference TRBV9 and TRBJ1-5, is DSGVTQTPKHLITATGQRVTLRCSPRSGDLSVYWYQQSLDQGLQFLIQYYNGEERAKGNILERFSAQQFPDLHSELNLSSLELGDSALYFCASSVGVHQPQHFGDGTRLSIL.